The clone carrying this T cell receptor (beta chain) has only a few counts. Its antigen remains unidentified. Using quantitative 5'-RACE with molecular barcodes, the authors made TCR beta libraries. TCRdb reprocessed the 5' RACE reads via MiXCR and lists one record per CDR3 protein. The sample contains tens of thousands of distinct CDR3 sequences, around 30% of which appear only once. V was cut by 7 bases and J by 6 bases, with 7 bases left in between. The CDR3 spans 11 residues. Germline V gives CDR1 SGHRS, CDR2 YFSETQ. This sample stems from a study of CD8 T cells in ankylosing spondylitis. Whole-study results and caveats: Significant enrichment of disease-linked clones was reported in matched ankylosing spondylitis synovial fluid. Seemingly distinctive of ankylosing spondylitis blood was a TCR beta motif formed by eight highly homologous variants. Disease-linked clones were found to be CD8+ and relatively rare in peripheral blood.

The receptor was isolated from a male donor with ankylosing spondylitis or in good health (not recorded which). The sequenced sample consisted of blood, either unsorted or a sorted T cell fraction (not recorded which). The V and J genes are TRBV5-1 and TRBJ2-2; a possible D gene is TRBD2 (6 bases). CDR3 amino acids: CASAGPGELFF. The CDR3 region has the DNA TGCGCCAGCGCGGGGCCCGGGGAGCTGTTTTTT.